This T cell receptor beta chain is from a study of blood T cell repertoires in COVID-19. Background on the study: Spain, Italy and the United States supplied samples that represented acute and convalescent COVID-19. T cells, B-cell-depleted T cells, or PBMCs supplied cDNA or gDNA.

This CDR3 contains 16 residues. Original handling: For nucleated cells, counts were estimated from reference gene primer amplification. Clones were sequenced by immunoSEQ multiplex PCR, and TCRdb holds only the in-frame ones, with some missing. Clone size and V and J calls were adopted from that table, with D and trimming inferred from the DNA. The sample has some 200,000 clones, approximately 79% seen once. Specimen: peripheral blood. This TCR was sampled from a man younger than 40 with active or convalescent COVID-19. The V gene is TRBV21-1, the J gene TRBJ2-3; the table's TRBD2 call for D was not verified on the DNA. TRBV21-1 is assigned pseudogene status. CDR3 in DNA: TGTGCCAGCAGCAAAGTTGACGGGAGACGTTCAGATACGCAGTATTTT. It encodes CASSKVDGRRSDTQYF.